The following is a TCR beta chain sequence with its context. Its antigen remains unidentified. The sample is drawn from a study of cytomegalovirus exposure and HLA in healthy donors. Study summary: A data release that came early held approximately 85 million unique TCRs from HLA-typed donors.

The V and J ends lost 5 bases and 5 bases, in that order; junction bases with no gene match: 12. This CDR3 is 16 amino acids long. Germline CDR1 and CDR2: SGHAT and FQNNGV. Notes on the study in general: Later analysis demonstrated an association between a missense DCLRE1C variant and TCR beta V- and J-gene trimming. Among the sequence variants, a highly shared cluster was likely an artifact of sequencing.

PCR primers comprised 60 Vbeta and 13 Jbeta primers. TCRdb's copy holds only in-frame clones and misses some; the assay was immunoSEQ multiplex PCR. Of under 200,000 clones detected, roughly four fifths appear once; the ten largest clones hold around 1.5%. The sequenced material came from PBMCs. The clonotype originates from a man aged 55 to 70 in good health and CMV-seronegative. The V and J genes are TRBV11-2 and TRBJ2-3, with 8 bases lining up with TRBD1. CDR3 amino acids: CASSLSDRAFQDTQYF. The CDR3 nucleotides read TGTGCCAGCAGCCTATCGGACAGGGCATTCCAAGATACGCAGTATTTT.